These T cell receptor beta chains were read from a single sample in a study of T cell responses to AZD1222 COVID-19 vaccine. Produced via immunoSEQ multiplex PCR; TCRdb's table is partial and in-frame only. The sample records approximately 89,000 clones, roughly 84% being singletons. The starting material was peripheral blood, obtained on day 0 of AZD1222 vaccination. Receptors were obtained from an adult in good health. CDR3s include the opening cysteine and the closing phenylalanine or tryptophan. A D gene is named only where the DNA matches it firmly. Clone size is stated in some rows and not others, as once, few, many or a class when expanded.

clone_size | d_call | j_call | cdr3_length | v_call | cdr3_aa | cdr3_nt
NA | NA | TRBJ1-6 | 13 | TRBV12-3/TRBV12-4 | CASSLNGNSPLHF | TGTGCCAGCAGTTTAAACGGGAATTCACCCCTCCACTTT
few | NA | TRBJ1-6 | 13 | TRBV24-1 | CATSRTVNSPLHF | TGTGCCACCTCCCGGACAGTAAATTCACCCCTCCACTTT
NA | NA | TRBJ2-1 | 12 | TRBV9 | CASSAGLNEQFF | TGTGCCAGCAGCGCTGGACTCAATGAGCAGTTCTTC
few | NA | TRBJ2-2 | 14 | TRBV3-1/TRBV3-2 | CASSPGPNTGELFF | TGTGCCAGCAGCCCGGGACCGAACACCGGGGAGCTGTTTTTT
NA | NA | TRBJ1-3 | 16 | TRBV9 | CASSALDGFLGNTIYF | TGTGCCAGCAGCGCCTTGGACGGCTTCCTGGGAAACACCATATATTTT
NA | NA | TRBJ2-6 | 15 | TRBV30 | CAWSRQASGANVLTF | TGTGCCTGGAGTAGGCAGGCCTCTGGGGCCAACGTCCTGACTTTC
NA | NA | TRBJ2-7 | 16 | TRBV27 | CASSPGLGQFTYEQYF | TGTGCCAGCTCTCCCGGCTTGGGACAATTCACCTACGAGCAGTACTTC
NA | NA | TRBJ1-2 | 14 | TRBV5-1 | CASSSGDTEEGYTF | TGCGCCAGCAGCTCAGGGGACACCGAGGAAGGCTACACCTTC
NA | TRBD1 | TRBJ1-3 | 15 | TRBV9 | CASRTGTGSGNTIYF | TGTGCCAGCAGGACCGGGACAGGCTCTGGAAACACCATATATTTT
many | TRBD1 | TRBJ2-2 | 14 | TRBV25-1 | CASSEDRDTGELFF | TGTGCCAGCAGTGAGGACAGGGACACCGGGGAGCTGTTTTTT
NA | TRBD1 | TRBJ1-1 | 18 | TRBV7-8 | CASSNLPRDRGRGTEAFF | TGTGCCAGCAGCAATCTTCCTCGGGACAGGGGAAGGGGCACTGAAGCTTTCTTT
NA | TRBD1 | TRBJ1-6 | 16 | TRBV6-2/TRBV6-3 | CASSYAAGGLNSPLHF | TGTGCCAGCAGTTACGCGGCAGGGGGACTGAATTCACCCCTCCACTTT
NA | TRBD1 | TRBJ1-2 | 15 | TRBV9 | CASSEGQGANYGYTF | TGTGCCAGCAGCGAGGGACAGGGGGCTAACTATGGCTACACCTTC
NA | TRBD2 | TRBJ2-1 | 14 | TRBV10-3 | CAIRGLAGDNEQFF | TGTGCCATCAGGGGACTAGCGGGTGACAATGAGCAGTTCTTC
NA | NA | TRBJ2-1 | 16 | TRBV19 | CASTPPGLRAYNEQFF | TGTGCCAGTACCCCTCCCGGACTAAGAGCATACAATGAGCAGTTCTTC
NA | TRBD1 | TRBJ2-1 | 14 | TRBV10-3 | CAISKTGGYNEQFF | TGTGCCATCAGTAAGACAGGGGGCTACAATGAGCAGTTCTTC
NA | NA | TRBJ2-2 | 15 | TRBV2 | CASSEVSPNTGELFF | TGTGCCAGCAGTGAAGTCAGCCCGAACACCGGGGAGCTGTTTTTT
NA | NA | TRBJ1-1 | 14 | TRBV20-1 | CSASRRRGNTEAFF | TGCAGTGCTAGTAGGAGGCGAGGGAACACTGAAGCTTTCTTT
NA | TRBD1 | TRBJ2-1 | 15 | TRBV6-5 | CASSYSRQGAWEQFF | TGTGCCAGCAGTTACTCGAGGCAGGGGGCATGGGAGCAGTTCTTC
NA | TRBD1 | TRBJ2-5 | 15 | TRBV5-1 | CASSEGDRGRETQYF | TGCGCCAGCAGCGAGGGGGACAGGGGGCGGGAGACCCAGTACTTC
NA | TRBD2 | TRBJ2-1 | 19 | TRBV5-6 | CASSLGLAGGQSSYNEQFF | TGTGCCAGCAGCTTGGGCCTAGCGGGGGGGCAAAGCTCCTACAATGAGCAGTTCTTC
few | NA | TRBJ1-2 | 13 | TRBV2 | CASSVSALYGYTF | TGTGCCAGCAGTGTATCGGCGCTCTATGGCTACACCTTC
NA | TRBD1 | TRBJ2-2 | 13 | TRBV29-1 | CSGSGTAYGELFF | TGCAGCGGTTCCGGGACAGCTTACGGGGAGCTGTTTTTT
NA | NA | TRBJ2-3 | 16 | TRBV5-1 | CASSLEGTSNTDTQYF | TGCGCCAGCAGCTTGGAGGGGACTTCGAACACAGATACGCAGTATTTT
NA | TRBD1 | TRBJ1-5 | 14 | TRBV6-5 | CASTLTGARQPQHF | TGTGCCAGCACCCTCACAGGGGCCCGGCAGCCCCAGCATTTT
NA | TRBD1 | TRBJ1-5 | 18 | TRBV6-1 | CASSEVGTGRYSNQPQHF | TGTGCCAGCAGTGAAGTTGGGACAGGGAGGTATAGCAATCAGCCCCAGCATTTT
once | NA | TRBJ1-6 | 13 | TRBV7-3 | CASSPLVGSPLHF | TGTGCCAGCAGCCCCCTGGTTGGTTCACCCCTCCACTTT
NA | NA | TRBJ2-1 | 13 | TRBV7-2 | CASSQVSWAEQFF | TGTGCCAGCAGCCAAGTTAGCTGGGCTGAGCAGTTCTTC
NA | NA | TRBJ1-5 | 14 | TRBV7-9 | CASSWDGGNQPQHF | TGTGCCAGCAGTTGGGACGGTGGCAATCAGCCCCAGCATTTT
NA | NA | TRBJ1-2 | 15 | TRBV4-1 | CASSQGSALAYGYTF | TGCGCCAGCAGCCAAGGGTCGGCTTTGGCCTATGGCTACACCTTC
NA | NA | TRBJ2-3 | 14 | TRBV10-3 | CAITGPSSTDTQYF | TGTGCCATCACCGGGCCCAGTAGCACAGATACGCAGTATTTT
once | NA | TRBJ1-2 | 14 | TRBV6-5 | CASSLDSGTPIDTF | TGTGCCAGCAGTCTTGATTCCGGGACACCAATTGACACCTTC
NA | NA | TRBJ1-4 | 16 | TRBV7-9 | CASSWGSSGPNEKLFF | TGTGCCAGCAGCTGGGGATCTTCCGGGCCTAATGAAAAACTGTTTTTT
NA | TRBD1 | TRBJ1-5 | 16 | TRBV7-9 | CASSFDRVSINQPQHF | TGTGCCAGCAGCTTCGACAGGGTATCAATCAACCAGCCCCAGCATTTT
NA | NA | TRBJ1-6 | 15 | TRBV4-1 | CASGLRQDYNSPLHF | TGCGCCAGTGGGTTAAGACAGGACTATAATTCACCCCTCCACTTT
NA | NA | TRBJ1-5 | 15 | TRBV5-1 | CASSPGVASNQPQHF | TGCGCCAGCAGCCCAGGGGTGGCGAGCAATCAGCCCCAGCATTTT
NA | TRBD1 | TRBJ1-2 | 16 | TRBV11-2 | CASSLGTRDRGDGYTF | TGTGCCAGCAGCTTGGGGACCCGGGACAGGGGCGATGGCTACACCTTC
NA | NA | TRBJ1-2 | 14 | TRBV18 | CASSPGQTSYGYTF | TGTGCCAGCTCACCTGGACAAACATCCTATGGCTACACCTTC
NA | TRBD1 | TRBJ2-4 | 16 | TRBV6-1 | CASSEIGQGPQDIQYF | TGTGCCAGCAGTGAAATTGGACAGGGGCCTCAGGACATTCAGTACTTC
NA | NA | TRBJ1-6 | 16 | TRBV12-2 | CASRLTRGRDNSPLHF | TGTGCAAGTCGCCTGACTCGAGGCAGGGATAATTCACCCCTCCACTTT
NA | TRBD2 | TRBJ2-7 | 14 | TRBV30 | CAWSIGLAGKEQYF | TGTGCCTGGAGTATAGGACTAGCGGGGAAAGAGCAGTACTTC
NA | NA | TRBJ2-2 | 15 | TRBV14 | CASSQVRGGTGELFF | TGTGCCAGCAGCCAAGTAAGGGGAGGCACCGGGGAGCTGTTTTTT
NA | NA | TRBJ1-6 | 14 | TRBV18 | CASSPGTGDSPLHF | TGTGCCAGCTCACCCGGGACTGGAGATTCACCCCTCCACTTT
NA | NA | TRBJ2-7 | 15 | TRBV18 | CASSPRGLGGYEQYF | TGTGCCAGCTCACCCCGGGGCTTGGGTGGCTACGAGCAGTACTTC
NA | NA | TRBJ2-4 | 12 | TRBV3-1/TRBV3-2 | CASSPGTGAQYF | TGTGCCAGCAGCCCCGGGACTGGGGCTCAGTACTTC
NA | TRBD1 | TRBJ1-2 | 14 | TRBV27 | CASSLMGQSQGYTF | TGTGCCAGCAGTTTGATGGGACAGTCTCAGGGCTACACCTTC
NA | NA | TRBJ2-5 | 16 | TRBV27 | CASSLYSAGIQETQYF | TGTGCCAGCAGTTTATATTCGGCGGGAATCCAAGAGACCCAGTACTTC
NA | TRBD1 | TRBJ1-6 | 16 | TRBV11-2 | CASRRPGQGLESPLHF | TGTGCCAGTCGACGGCCGGGACAGGGGTTAGAGTCACCCCTCCACTTT
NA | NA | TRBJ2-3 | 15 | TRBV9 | CASSAYLMGTDTQYF | TGTGCCAGCAGCGCGTACCTGATGGGGACAGATACGCAGTATTTT